Each of the 4 T cell receptor beta chains below was sequenced from the same sample in a study of OX40 agonist ivuxolimab in advanced cancers. Generated by immunoSEQ multiplex PCR, the TCRdb table keeps only in-frame clones and is missing some. The repertoire has tens of thousands of clones, 70% to 85% of them found once; the top ten carry approximately 7.4%. The sample consisted of CD4+ or CD8+ T cells sorted from blood, taken in a trial of the OX40 agonist ivuxolimab. The receptor set was obtained from an adult with an advanced solid tumor such as melanoma, head and neck, liver or kidney cancer.

CDR3 DNA: TGTGCCAGCAGCTTGAGGGCAGGATCGTATTATTCACCCCTCCACTTT. Protein sequence: CASSLRAGSYYSPLHF. The chain links TRBV5-6 to TRBJ1-6, with D unclear. The CDR3 has 16 residues. CDR1 SGHDT and CDR2 YYEEEE come from the germline V gene. Trimming took 1 base from V and 8 from J, leaving 16 bases between them.

The rearrangement links TRBV19 to TRBJ1-2; D gene uncertain. Trimming left V 1 base short and J 5 bases short, with 11 bases between. Per germline, CDR1 LNHDA and CDR2 SQIVND (reference sequence). CDR3 size: 14 residues. The DNA of the CDR3 is TGTGCCAGTAGTATAGTCCCAGCATCTTATGGCTACACCTTC. Protein: CASSIVPASYGYTF.

The V gene is TRBV29-1, the J gene TRBJ2-3; 9 nucleotides match TRBD1. Germline assignment: CDR1 SQVTM and CDR2 ANQGSEA. Losses at the gene ends were 6 bases for V and 3 bases for J; bases not matched to a gene: 13. The CDR3 contains 16 residues. This CDR3 is CSVNPGTGFRTDTQYF. CDR3 bases: TGCAGCGTAAATCCCGGGACAGGGTTTCGAACAGATACGCAGTATTTT.

V usage is TRBV7-9 and J usage is TRBJ1-4; D not certain. CDR1 is SEHNR and CDR2 is FQNEAQ in the germline V gene (reference sequence). This CDR3 spans 16 amino acids. Trimming removed 1 base at V and 8 bases at J, with 17 bases between. CDR3 in amino acids: CASSLGETDIGEKLFF. As DNA, the CDR3 is TGTGCCAGCAGCTTAGGGGAGACCGACATAGGCGAAAAACTGTTTTTT.